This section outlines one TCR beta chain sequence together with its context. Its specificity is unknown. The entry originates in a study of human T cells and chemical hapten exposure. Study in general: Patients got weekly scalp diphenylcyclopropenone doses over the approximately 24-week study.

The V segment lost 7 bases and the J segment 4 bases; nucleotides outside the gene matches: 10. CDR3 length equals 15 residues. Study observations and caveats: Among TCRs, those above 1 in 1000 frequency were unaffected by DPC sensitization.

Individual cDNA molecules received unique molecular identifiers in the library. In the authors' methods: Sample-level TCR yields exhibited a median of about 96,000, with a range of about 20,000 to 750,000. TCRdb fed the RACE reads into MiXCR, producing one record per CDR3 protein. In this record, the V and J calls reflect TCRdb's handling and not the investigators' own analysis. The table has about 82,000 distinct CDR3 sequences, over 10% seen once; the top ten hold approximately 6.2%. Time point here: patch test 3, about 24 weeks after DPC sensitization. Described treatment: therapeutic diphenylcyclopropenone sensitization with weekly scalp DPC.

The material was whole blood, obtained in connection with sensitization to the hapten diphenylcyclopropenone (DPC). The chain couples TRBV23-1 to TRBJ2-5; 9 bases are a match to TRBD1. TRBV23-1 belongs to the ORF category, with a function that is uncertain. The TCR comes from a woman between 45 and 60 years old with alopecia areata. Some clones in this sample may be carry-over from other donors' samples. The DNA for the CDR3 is TGCGCCAGCAAGTCTGACAGGGGGTATCGAGAGACCCAGTACTTC. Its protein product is CASKSDRGYRETQYF.